This TCR beta chain is drawn from a study of T cells in Graves' hyperthyroidism and ophthalmopathy. The study, taken as a whole, reports: Appearing also in blood were most of the thyroid clonotypes expanded above 0.001. Onset of ophthalmopathy came a median 6.5 months after the model predicted it.

Amplified regions were TCR beta CDR3 sequences from RNA transcripts. Initially, a first-round RT-PCR of the TCR CDR3 employed the HTBI primer set. TCRdb analysed the multiplex PCR reads with MiXCR anew, one entry per CDR3 protein. The sample records 450,000 to 700,000 distinct CDR3 sequences, 46% being singletons. Germline CDR1 is SGHRS and CDR2 is YFSETQ. There are 12 residues in the CDR3. V was shortened by 5 bases and J by 7 bases, with 12 bases between the two germline ends. In regard to this clonotype: Its specificity is unknown.

The source is an adult woman with Graves' disease, either hyperthyroidism or ophthalmopathy (not recorded which). Sequenced input: peripheral blood or thyroid tissue (not recorded which). The gene calls are TRBV5-1 and TRBJ1-2, with no clear D. The CDR3 nucleotides read TGCGCCAGCAGTTCTCAGTTGTCTGGCTACACCTTC. Protein sequence: CASSSQLSGYTF.